Each of the 27 T cell receptor beta chains below was sequenced from the same sample in a study of shared clonotypes between healthy human individuals. Only in-frame clones appear in the TCRdb table, and some are missing; sequencing was by immunoSEQ multiplex PCR. The sample includes 1.5 million to 2.5 million clones, roughly 94% of them seen just once. Terminally differentiated effector memory CD45RA+ cells were left out of the naive CD8 fraction, which was CD45RO-negative and positively selected for CCR7. Sequenced: naive CD8+ T cells sorted from blood. The receptors originated from a man younger than 35 in good health.

The gene calls are TRBV4-3 and TRBJ2-1, with D possibly called TRBD1 or TRBD2 (5 bases each). The V gene's germline CDR1 is LGHNA and CDR2 YSLEER. V lost 1 base and J lost 6, with 10 bases in between. This CDR3 contains 14 residues. The CDR3 reads CASSQGGTFNEQFF. The CDR3 coding sequence is TGCGCCAGCAGCCAAGGAGGGACGTTCAATGAGCAGTTCTTC.

The chain has TRBV9 and TRBJ2-7; D gene uncertain. Germline V gene data show CDR1 as SGDLS and CDR2 as YYNGEE. Trimming removed 0 bases from V and 3 bases from J, with 13 bases in between. The CDR3 covers 15 residues. CDR3 amino acids: CASSVDWGWGYEQYF. In nucleotides, the CDR3 is TGTGCCAGCAGCGTAGATTGGGGTTGGGGCTACGAGCAGTACTTC.

The chain carries TRBV29-1 and TRBJ2-3; 9 bases line up with TRBD1. V gave up 3 bases and J gave up 1 base; unmatched junction bases: 11. The CDR3 runs 17 residues. Germline V CDR1 and CDR2: SQVTM, ANQGSEA. CDR3 amino acids: CSVDARTGDRRTDTQYF. CDR3 coding DNA: TGCAGCGTTGACGCCCGGACAGGGGATAGACGCACAGATACGCAGTATTTT.

V usage is TRBV2 and J usage is TRBJ2-7, with 14 nucleotides matching TRBD2. The CDR3 consists of 16 residues. J gave up 3 bases and V 3 bases, and 4 bases lay outside the gene matches. Germline V CDR1 and CDR2: SNHLY, FYNNEI. The CDR3 reads CASSEVGTSGSYEQYF. The CDR3 nucleotides read TGTGCCAGCAGTGAGGTAGGGACTAGCGGGAGCTACGAGCAGTACTTC.

For the CDR3, the DNA is TGTGCCAGCAGTCTCCCCTCACTAGCGGGAGTAGACAATGAGCAGTTCTTC. Amino acids: CASSLPSLAGVDNEQFF. The genes are TRBV27 and TRBJ2-1; 11 positions match TRBD2. The CDR3 consists of 17 residues. J gave up 5 bases and V 5 bases, and 11 bases lay outside the gene matches. Germline V gene lookup returns CDR1 MNHEY and CDR2 SMNVEV (reference sequence).

Concerning this clone: Other DNA sequences of this sample code for an identical CDR3. The chain has TRBV5-1 and TRBJ2-1; no reliable D call. Germline V gene sequence: CDR1 SGHRS, CDR2 YFSETQ. This CDR3 is built from 15 residues. V was cut by 1 base and J by 4 bases, with 12 bases left in between. CDR3 sequence reads: CASSLSAPLYNEQFF. For the CDR3, the DNA is TGCGCCAGCAGCTTGTCAGCGCCACTTTACAATGAGCAGTTCTTC.

About this clone: Other DNA sequences within the sample encode an identical CDR3. The CDR3 spells CASSLGQGWETQYF. The CDR3 DNA follows: TGTGCCAGCAGCTTAGGACAGGGATGGGAGACCCAGTACTTC. The chain employs TRBV11-2 and TRBJ2-5; TRBD1 agrees at 7 bases. Germline-derived CDR1 and CDR2 are SGHAT and FQNNGV. V lost 1 base to trimming and J lost 5 bases; unmatched junction nucleotides: 4. The CDR3 is 14 residues long.

The V and J genes are TRBV7-8 and TRBJ2-5, with unresolved D. Germline CDR1 reads SGHVS; CDR2 reads FQNEAQ. Deletions cut 5 bases from V and 2 bases from J, with 21 bases between. The CDR3 has 17 residues. CDR3 in amino acids: CASSLSLVPPSQETQYF. The CDR3 coding sequence is TGTGCCAGCAGCCTATCCCTAGTCCCACCCTCTCAAGAGACCCAGTACTTC.

Points on this clone: The same CDR3 also results from other DNA sequences found in this sample. The J gene is TRBJ2-1, the V gene TRBV5-6; D uncertain. The CDR3 totals 14 residues. CDR1 and CDR2 (germline): SGHDT, YYEEEE. Trimming shortened V by 0 bases and J by 2 bases, and 6 bases separated the two germline ends. CDR3 sequence: CASSLGAAYNEQFF. The CDR3 DNA follows: TGTGCCAGCAGCTTGGGGGCGGCCTACAATGAGCAGTTCTTC.

This chain links TRBV4-3 with TRBJ1-4, with 11 bases that match TRBD1. Trimming at V came to 1 base and at J to 11 bases, leaving 12 bases not matched to a gene. The CDR3 totals 17 residues. Germline assignment: CDR1 LGHNA and CDR2 YSLEER. The CDR3 spells CASSQGVGGQGVWKLFF. The CDR3 nucleotides are TGCGCCAGCAGCCAAGGGGTTGGGGGACAGGGGGTATGGAAACTGTTTTTT.

V is TRBV30 and J is TRBJ1-1; tentative D call: TRBD1 (5 bases). The CDR3 has 14 amino acids. Trimming shortened V by 5 bases and J by 5 bases, and 18 bases separated the two germline ends. Looked up from germline, CDR1 is GTSNPN and CDR2 is SVGIG (reference sequence). The CDR3 nucleotides read TGTGCCTGGGGAAAAGGGCTCGGGGGGACTGAAGCTTTCTTT. It yields the protein CAWGKGLGGTEAFF.

This clone came up a few times. Different DNA sequences within this sample yield the same CDR3. The chain is built from TRBV7-9 and TRBJ2-7, with unresolved D. CDR1 and CDR2 (germline): SEHNR, FQNEAQ (reference sequence). With 0 bases removed from V and 2 bases from J, the gap between germline ends came to 2 bases. The length of the CDR3 is 12 residues. CDR3 amino acids: CASSLATYEQYF. CDR3 bases: TGTGCCAGCAGCTTAGCGACCTACGAGCAGTACTTC.

Remarks on this clone: This specimen includes other DNA sequences encoding the same CDR3. This chain uses TRBV30 with TRBJ1-5; tentatively, D is TRBD1 (6 bases). The CDR3 is 13 residues long. Germline CDR1 GTSNPN, CDR2 SVGIG (reference sequence). Between the trimmed V and J ends, which lost 0 bases and 7 bases, there was a span of 10 bases. Here the CDR3 DNA reads TGTGCCTGGAGTGTACAGGGAGGACAGCCCCAGCATTTT. It yields the protein CAWSVQGGQPQHF. The whole variable domain, remainder taken from reference TRBV30 and TRBJ1-5, is SQTIHQWPATLVQPVGSPLSLECTVEGTSNPNLYWYRQAAGRGLQLLFYSVGIGQISSEVPQNLSASRPQDRQFILSSKKLLLSDSGFYLCAWSVQGGQPQHFGDGTRLSIL.

The CDR3 protein is CATSRDLGGENEQYF. The CDR3, as DNA: TGTGCCACCAGCAGAGATCTGGGGGGAGAGAACGAGCAGTACTTC. The gene calls are TRBV15 and TRBJ2-7, with TRBD2 as a possible D gene (6 bases). The length of the CDR3 is 15 residues. Germline V lookup: CDR1 LNHNV, CDR2 YYDKDF (reference sequence). Trimming stripped 0 bases from V and 5 bases from J, with 14 bases between. Together with reference TRBV15 and TRBJ2-7, the CDR3 gives the full variable domain: DAMVIQNPRYQVTQFGKPVTLSCSQTLNHNVMYWYQQKSSQAPKLLFHYYDKDFNNEADTPDNFQSRRPNTSFCFLDIRSPGLGDTAMYLCATSRDLGGENEQYFGPGTRLTVT.

J is TRBJ2-1 and V is TRBV11-2; 10 bases fit TRBD1. Trimming cost V 5 bases and J 7 bases; bases outside gene matches: 11. CDR1 is SGHAT, CDR2 FQNNGV, per germline. The CDR3 loop spans 16 amino acids. The CDR3 loop reads CASSPLDRGGLNEQFF. In DNA, the CDR3 is TGTGCCAGCAGCCCCTTGGACAGGGGGGGTCTTAATGAGCAGTTCTTC.

This chain links TRBV6-1 with TRBJ2-1; TRBD1 is a possible D gene (7 bases). The CDR3 has 15 residues. V lost 2 bases to trimming and J lost 4 bases, with 12 bases between them. Germline lookup yields CDR1 MNHNS and CDR2 SASEGT. CDR3 residues: CASSEQGGLYNEQFF. CDR3 sequence (DNA): TGTGCCAGCAGTGAACAGGGGGGCCTATACAATGAGCAGTTCTTC.

This rearrangement joins TRBV7-6 to TRBJ2-2; the D call may be TRBD1 or TRBD2 (5 bases each). Germline CDR1 is SGHVS and CDR2 is FNYEAQ. This CDR3 region has 14 residues. V lost 3 bases and J 4 bases, leaving 9 bases between the germline ends. The CDR3: CASSFGAGTGELFF. The DNA of the CDR3 is TGTGCCAGCAGCTTCGGGGCAGGCACCGGGGAGCTGTTTTTT.

This chain connects TRBV27 to TRBJ2-1; 9 nucleotides match TRBD1. The CDR3 runs to 14 residues. After removal of 7 bases from V and 8 bases from J, the junction contained 9 bases not matched to a gene. Germline-derived CDR1 and CDR2 are MNHEY and SMNVEV (reference sequence). The chain's CDR3 is CASIPRDRVHEQFF. The CDR3 DNA reads TGTGCCAGCATCCCCCGGGACAGGGTCCATGAGCAGTTCTTC.

As regards this clone: This sample includes further DNA sequences coding for the same CDR3. The CDR3 is CASSLAEETQYF. DNA for the CDR3: TGTGCCAGCAGCTTAGCGGAAGAGACCCAGTACTTC. The chain carries TRBV7-6 and TRBJ2-5; D not resolved. Germline loops: CDR1 SGHVS, CDR2 FNYEAQ. The CDR3 is 12 amino acids. The germline V and J ends were trimmed by 0 bases and 3 bases, with 2 bases remaining between them.

The genes are TRBV7-9 and TRBJ2-7; 8 nucleotides agree with TRBD2. CDR3 length: 15 amino acids. V shed 4 bases and J 2 bases; nucleotides not matched to a gene: 7. Germline CDR1 SEHNR, CDR2 FQNEAQ (reference sequence). CDR3 protein: CASSWVSGTPYEQYF. CDR3 nucleotides: TGTGCCAGCAGCTGGGTTAGCGGGACCCCCTACGAGCAGTACTTC.

This clone was observed a single time. V is TRBV5-1 and J is TRBJ2-7; 14 positions match TRBD2. V dropped 0 bases and J dropped 2; count of bases not matched to a gene: 13. Germline V gene data show CDR1 as SGHRS and CDR2 as YFSETQ. This CDR3 spans 20 amino acids. The chain's CDR3 is CASSLAGDSTGLAGAYEQYF. The DNA of the CDR3 is TGCGCCAGCAGCTTGGCCGGGGACAGCACGGGACTAGCGGGGGCCTACGAGCAGTACTTC.

The chain is built from TRBV5-6 and TRBJ1-1; no reliable D call. The CDR3 consists of 15 residues. The germline V gene encodes CDR1 SGHDT and CDR2 YYEEEE. V lost 4 bases to trimming and J lost 0 bases, with 13 bases between them. The chain's CDR3 is CASSPERIVNTEAFF. Written as DNA, the CDR3 is TGTGCCAGCAGCCCGGAAAGGATTGTGAACACTGAAGCTTTCTTT.

The chain links TRBV15 to TRBJ1-5; D may be TRBD1 (6 bases). Germline CDR1 and CDR2: LNHNV and YYDKDF (reference sequence). The CDR3 is made up of 15 amino acids. The germline V and J ends were trimmed by 7 bases and 3 bases, with 16 bases remaining between them. As DNA, the CDR3 is TGTGCCACCACTGTTACGGACAGCTTCAATCAGCCCCAGCATTTT. This translates into CATTVTDSFNQPQHF.

The chain combines TRBV7-9 with TRBJ2-5, with a weak D call TRBD1 (6 bases). Germline V gene lookup returns CDR1 SEHNR and CDR2 FQNEAQ (reference sequence). This CDR3 has 14 residues. V lost 8 bases to trimming and J lost 2 bases, with 15 bases between them. The CDR3 reads CASDLTGWQETQYF. The CDR3 DNA is TGTGCCAGCGACCTTACAGGGTGGCAAGAGACCCAGTACTTC.

This clone was observed once. The chain's CDR3 is CASSSVLRDTQYF. In DNA form, the CDR3 reads TGTGCCAGCAGTTCAGTTCTGAGGGATACGCAGTATTTT. The chain is built from TRBV27 and TRBJ2-3, with no clear D. The V gene lost 4 bases and the J gene lost 6 bases, with 11 bases spanning the gap. This CDR3 is built from 13 residues. The germline V gene has CDR1 MNHEY and CDR2 SMNVEV (reference sequence).

The chain has TRBV9 and TRBJ1-4; maybe TRBD1 (5 bases). CDR3 size: 15 residues. Per germline, CDR1 SGDLS and CDR2 YYNGEE. V was pared by 0 bases and J by 7 bases, with 13 bases between. In DNA form, the CDR3 reads TGTGCCAGCAGCGTAGGTGGGCAGGGCAGTGAAAAACTGTTTTTT. It yields the protein CASSVGGQGSEKLFF.

The CDR3 loop is CASSPRTGPSYEQYF. The CDR3 DNA reads TGTGCCAGCAGCCCGCGGACAGGGCCCTCCTACGAGCAGTACTTC. The V and J genes are TRBV13 and TRBJ2-7; 8 positions agree with TRBD1. The CDR3 length is 15 residues. The trim removed 5 bases at V and 0 bases at J, leaving 6 bases unmatched. Germline V CDR1 and CDR2: PRHDT, FYEKMQ (reference sequence). Supplemented by reference TRBV13 and TRBJ2-7, the full variable domain reads AAGVIQSPRHLIKEKRETATLKCYPIPRHDTVYWYQQGPGQDPQFLISFYEKMQSDKGSIPDRFSAQQFSDYHSELNMSSLELGDSALYFCASSPRTGPSYEQYFGPGTRLTVT.